This T cell receptor (beta chain) was sequenced for a study of blood T cells in healthy people across ages. Study at large: About one barcoded beta molecule per two T cells was captured by template switching.

This clonotype was counted a few times. A much larger clone sits a single nucleotide away, making a read error possible. A second about 6 to 12 cycle PCR used barcoded and J-beta primers. TCRdb redid the calling of the 5' RACE reads with MiXCR, one entry per CDR3 protein. The profile shows under 800,000 distinct CDR3 sequences, around 20% of them singletons. V lost 0 bases, J lost 3 bases, and 6 bases stayed unmatched. There are 17 residues in the CDR3. The germline gives CDR1 SGDLS, CDR2 YYNGEE. Sequencing was done on a sample of blood. This clonotype originated in a man between 65 and 80 years old in good health. The genes are TRBV9 and TRBJ2-2; TRBD2 matches at 9 bases. The CDR3: CASSVVGSGSDTGELFF. The CDR3, as DNA: TGTGCCAGCAGCGTAGTAGGTAGCGGGAGTGACACCGGGGAGCTGTTTTTT.